The text below deals with one T cell receptor beta chain. This clone appeared a few times. This receptor's antigen is unknown. No much larger clone is present one base from it, and per-base qualities are unavailable. The cohort was made up of 500 to 850 healthy bone marrow donors. At the time of sampling, every cohort member was nominally healthy, though immune exposures that went unrecorded were likely present. The donor tested CMV seronegative, placing the donor among the 300 to 400 seronegative members of the cohort. A peripheral blood sample was provided by each donor, and peripheral blood mononuclear cells were used for TCR beta sequencing. Genomic DNA extraction from the blood cell samples was performed with the Qiagen DNeasy Blood Extraction Kit. This specimen comes from a study of cytomegalovirus exposure and HLA in healthy donors (dated by TCRdb to 2015 to 2018). In terms of the full investigation: An earlier analysis of fewer than 750 of the donors reported over 250 Gb of sequence data and 117 million unique TCR beta sequences obtained from 150 million to 200 million T cells. An early release that covered fewer than 750 HLA-typed donors contained approximately 290 gigabases of sequencing data and 65 million to 100 million unique TCR sequences. Of the roughly 400 genotyped donors, roughly 80% fell in the genetic ancestry cluster associated with self-reported Caucasian donors. The study was designed to test whether signatures of past pathogen exposure could be identified by cataloging public T cell receptors. The study used immunosequencing to profile the T cell repertoires of more than 650 subjects and linked those repertoires to cytomegalovirus serostatus. In addition to the first cohort of 500 to 850 subjects, a separate validation cohort of 130 or so different subjects was used. The study combined high-throughput TCR immunosequencing, statistical association of individual TCRs with disease status, and machine learning to predict cytomegalovirus infection status. A later analysis re-analyzed previously published TCR beta repertoires from approximately 700 donors and added high-resolution HLA genotyping to study TCR occurrence patterns. Rather than drawing on any new phenotypic data, the later analysis identified candidate immune exposures from TCR beta sequences and the way those sequences occurred across donors. An earlier analysis of some 600 of the donors applied high-throughput TCR beta sequencing to assess whether each TCR beta V gene segment acted as functional or pseudogenic. Donor age, sex, ethnicity and CMV serostatus were compiled alongside the repertoire data. A later genetic analysis took genome-wide SNP genotypes for about three fifths of the roughly 700 donors and used that subset as a discovery cohort. Every repertoire in the discovery cohort had been generated on one and the same sequencing platform. Both class I and class II loci were covered by HLA typing, at four-digit resolution. Typing coverage differed by locus: A, B, C, DRB1 and DQB1 were typed in roughly 620-630 donors, DQA1 in around 500, DPA1 in around 610, and DPB1 in 472. Four to six DR-DQ haplotypes were handled as single units for association and clustering, since linkage in the cohort was strong. Among some 400 genotyped donors of the cohort, an average of around 240,000 unique TCR beta nucleotide sequences were sequenced per donor, roughly 20% of them non-productive.

Overall study outcomes, separate from this receptor: Specific HLA alleles were associated with 15,000 to 20,000 TCR beta sequences at a false discovery rate of 0.05 in a later analysis. Most TCR sequences were seen in very few donors, while some public TCRs were found in many individuals. A further reported finding was that TCR beta sequences accurately predicted the HLA-A and HLA-B alleles for most subjects in the first cohort. The authors suggested that the approach could potentially be extended to other disease states and immunological phenotypes. Presence/absence analyses assumed roughly uniform sequencing depth across donors, an assumption that may not hold. In this cohort, only TCR beta chains were sequenced, and detectable features were limited by the absence of alpha or paired-chain data. In vitro tests confirmed that a few of the cytomegalovirus-associated TCR beta chains recognize cytomegalovirus antigens. An association between a missense DCLRE1C variant and V-gene and J-gene trimming of TCR beta chains was found in a later genetic analysis and replicated in an independent cohort. According to a later genetic analysis, donors in an Asian-associated ancestry cluster had fewer N-insertions in productive TCRs than the approximately 670-donor mean. A total of fewer than 200 TCR beta chains were listed by the study as associated with cytomegalovirus. In an earlier analysis of 587 of the donors, most TCR beta V segments appeared in productive rearrangements about 87% or about 30% of the time, broadly matching IMGT annotations. Assigning TCR associations to individual alleles was difficult when HLA alleles, especially DR and DQ, strongly co-occurred. HLA typing was unavailable for some donors at each locus, so association tests used only the typed subset. Linkage disequilibrium might explain the correlated functional status among segregating V segments, but an unknown experimental factor could not be excluded. According to a later analysis, most CMV-associated TCR beta chains appeared to be HLA-restricted, and the HLA associations seemed to be driven largely by CMV exposure. In a later analysis, several top co-occurrence clusters were reported to appear linked to parvovirus B19, influenza, CMV and Epstein-Barr virus. A later analysis found that TCR association rates varied across HLA loci, with DRB1 alleles showing the most associated TCRs and HLA-C alleles the fewest. The earlier analysis of fewer than 750 of the donors excluded some 15 rarely observed V segments, including chromosome 9 orphons, because counts were too low. A cluster of highly shared sequence variants was judged likely to represent a technical artifact of the sequencing pipeline. CMV serostatus was the only immune exposure information available for the cohort. The classifier was reported to diagnose cytomegalovirus status with high specificity and sensitivity in both the original and validation cohorts. Some IMGT-functional V segments, including TRBV6-2 and TRBV6-3, could not be distinguished by the 87-base-pair reads and were therefore excluded. A later analysis found that HLA-associated TCR beta chains were more clonally expanded and had lower generation probabilities than equally common non-associated chains.

To prepare the library, the immunoSEQ multiplex PCR assay was applied. The multiplex PCR relied on a mix of 60 forward primers for TCR Vbeta segments and 13 reverse primers for TCR Jbeta segments. The CDR3 region of rearranged TCR beta genes was amplified from genomic DNA by a multiplex PCR assay. The amplified TCR beta libraries were sequenced on the Illumina HiSeq System as 87-base-pair reads. Per the authors' processing: A later analysis tallied roughly 78 million unique TCR beta chains across the 640 or so repertoires, and around 9.9 million of those chains were shared by two or more donors. Raw reads were error-corrected and collapsed into unique sequences by a nearest-neighbor algorithm in which closely related sequences were merged to remove PCR and sequencing errors. CDR3 sequences were aligned to IMGT reference sequences to assign V, D and J gene segments. For a sequence to be retained, a match of at least six nucleotides was required to both a V gene segment and a J gene segment. A rearrangement counted as productive if the CDR3 had no stop codons and remained in frame with V and J, and every other rearrangement counted as non-productive. Following IMGT convention, CDR3 was defined as the stretch from the second conserved V-encoded cysteine to the conserved J-encoded phenylalanine. In an earlier analysis of some 550 of the donors, sequences lacking an unambiguous match to a single V gene segment were excluded. In an earlier analysis of a few hundred of the donors, V segments were called functional above 56.7% productive rearrangements and were called segregating when the between-donor standard deviation exceeded 5%. To diagnose cytomegalovirus status from the catalog of TCR beta chain sequences, a statistical classification framework was built. In a later analysis, TCR nucleotide sequences were compared against IMGT/GENE-DB human TR gene sequences so that V and J genes could be assigned. Using the TCRdist pipeline, a later analysis assigned CDR3 sequences along with most-parsimonious VDJ recombination scenarios. In a later analysis, every TCR beta chain was defined by the combination of its CDR3 amino acid sequence and its V-gene family, and reads without a unique V-gene family were dropped. In a later analysis, nearly 600 highly shared, low-generation-probability nucleotide sequences were removed to address suspected cross-contamination and a sequencing artifact. In a later analysis, a clonal expansion index for each public chain was calculated from normalized within-repertoire ranks of inferred template counts. In a later analysis, generation probabilities were computed with a VDJ recombination model fitted to out-of-frame rearrangements, and the resulting probabilities were checked against IGoR. In a later analysis, hypergeometric tests were used to score TCR-TCR, TCR-HLA and TCR-CMV co-occurrence, with a repertoire-size bias correction applied to TCR pairs. A later analysis estimated false discovery rates by permuting HLA or CMV assignments 20 times. In a later analysis, co-occurring TCRs were grouped using DBSCAN, and TCRdist sequence similarity was added for clustering within HLA-allele-positive subsets. Repertoires with fewer than 30,000 or more than 120,000 public chains, plus five repertoires with anomalous nucleotide sharing, were excluded from co-occurrence clustering. TCRdb retrieved this table from immuneACCESS and kept in-frame rearrangements only. Not all clones are present; in checked studies, unresolved V genes account for under half, and no reason is known for the remainder. That table gives V, J and clone size, and the DNA gave D and trimming. The sample records 110,000 to 150,000 clones, 75% of which are singletons. The ten largest account for roughly 6.6% of the sample.

Trimming takes 2 bases from V and 5 bases from J, and the germline ends sit 16 bases apart. The CDR3 contains 15 residues, cysteine and phenylalanine counted. Of all the DNA, just the CDR3 is kept, 45 bases in frame from base 1. In the germline V gene (reference sequence), CDR1 corresponds to GTSNPN and CDR2 to SVGIG. The V and J genes are TRBV30 and TRBJ2-1; the D gene is possibly TRBD1, with 5 bases matching. The origin of this receptor is a man younger than 45 in good health and CMV-seronegative. The sample was PBMCs. For the CDR3, the sequence is CAWSSAGNRDNEQFF. The sequenced DNA: TGTGCCTGGAGTTCCGCAGGGAATCGTGACAATGAGCAGTTCTTC.